This is a list of T cell receptor beta chains from one sample in a study of cytomegalovirus exposure and HLA in healthy donors. Data came from immunoSEQ multiplex PCR; TCRdb stores just in-frame clones and leaves some out. The table has approximately 120,000 clones, about 70% seen once. The specimen was PBMCs. These receptors came from a woman aged 55-69 years in good health and CMV-seropositive. Each CDR3 is given with its conserved first and last residue. D genes are given only for firm matches. Clone size is shown for a subset of rows, as once, few, many or a class of expanded clone.

CDR3nt,CDR3aa,j_gene,v_gene,d_gene,abundance
TGCGCCAGCAGCCCACGACAGGGGTCTAATGAAAAGCTGTTTTTT,CASSPRQGSNEKLFF,TRBJ1-4,TRBV5-1,TRBD1,-
TGTGCCAGCAGCGTCAGCGGGAGTGCCGAGACCCAGTACTTC,CASSVSGSAETQYF,TRBJ2-5,TRBV9,TRBD2,-
TGTGCCAGCAGCCCCACAGGGGTAGGCACTGAAGCTTTCTTT,CASSPTGVGTEAFF,TRBJ1-1,TRBV7-6,TRBD1,-
TGTGCCAGCAGCGTTACTAGCGTCCCTAGGAATGAGCAGTTCTTC,CASSVTSVPRNEQFF,TRBJ2-1,TRBV7-3,TRBD2,-
TGTGCCAGTAGTTGGGAAGGGGGATGGAATCAGCCCCAGCATTTT,CASSWEGGWNQPQHF,TRBJ1-5,TRBV19,-,once
TGTGCCAGCAGCTGGGACAGCTCTGGAAACACCATATATTTT,CASSWDSSGNTIYF,TRBJ1-3,TRBV7-2,TRBD1,once
TGTGCCAGCAGCTTCTCAGTAATGAACACTGAAGCTTTCTTT,CASSFSVMNTEAFF,TRBJ1-1,TRBV5-5,-,-
TGTGCCAGCAGCTTGGCTAATGAGCAGTACTTC,CASSLANEQYF,TRBJ2-7,TRBV5-5,-,-
TGCGCCAGCAGCTTGGGGGCAGGGGAGGGCGAAGAGACCCAGTACTTC,CASSLGAGEGEETQYF,TRBJ2-5,TRBV5-1,-,few
TGCGCCAGCACCAAAACAGAACAGGGCGGTGAAAAACTGTTTTTT,CASTKTEQGGEKLFF,TRBJ1-4,TRBV23-1,-,-
TGCGCCAGCAGCTTGGTGGGAGGCTCAGCTAACTATGGCTACACCTTC,CASSLVGGSANYGYTF,TRBJ1-2,TRBV5-1,-,-
TGTGCCAGCAGTTATTCGGGGGACTATAATTCACCCCTCCACTTT,CASSYSGDYNSPLHF,TRBJ1-6,TRBV6-5,-,-
TGCGCCAGCAGCTTGGAGTCTAGGGGGTGGAATGAGCAGTTCTTC,CASSLESRGWNEQFF,TRBJ2-1,TRBV5-1,-,-
TGTGCCAGCATCTTGGGGCTGGGACTCGGCACAGATACGCAGTATTTT,CASILGLGLGTDTQYF,TRBJ2-3,TRBV13,-,-
TGTGCCAGCAGCGCGGACAGGGGGTCCGGGGAGCTGTTTTTT,CASSADRGSGELFF,TRBJ2-2,TRBV11-3,TRBD1,-